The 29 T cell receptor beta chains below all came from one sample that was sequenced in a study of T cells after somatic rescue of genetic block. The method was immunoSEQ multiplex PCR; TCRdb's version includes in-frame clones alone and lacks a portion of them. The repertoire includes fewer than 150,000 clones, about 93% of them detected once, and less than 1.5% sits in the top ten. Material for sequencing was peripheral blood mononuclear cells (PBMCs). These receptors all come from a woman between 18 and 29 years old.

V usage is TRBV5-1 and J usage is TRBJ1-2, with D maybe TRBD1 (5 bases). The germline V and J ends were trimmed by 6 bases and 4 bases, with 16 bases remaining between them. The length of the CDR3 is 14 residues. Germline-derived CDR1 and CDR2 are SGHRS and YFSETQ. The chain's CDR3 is CASTLGGTGYGYTF. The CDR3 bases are TGCGCCAGCACTTTGGGAGGGACTGGCTATGGCTACACCTTC.

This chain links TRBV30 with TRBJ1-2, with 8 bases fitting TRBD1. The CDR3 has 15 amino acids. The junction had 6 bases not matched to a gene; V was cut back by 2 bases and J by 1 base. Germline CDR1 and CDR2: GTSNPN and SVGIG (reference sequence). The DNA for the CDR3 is TGTGCCTGGAGTAACAGGGGGAATTATAACTATGGCTACACCTTC. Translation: CAWSNRGNYNYGYTF.

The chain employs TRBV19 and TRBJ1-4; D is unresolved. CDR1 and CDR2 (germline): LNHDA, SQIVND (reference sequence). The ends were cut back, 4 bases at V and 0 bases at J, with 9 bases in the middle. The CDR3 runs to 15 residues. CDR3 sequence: CASSSRVATNEKLFF. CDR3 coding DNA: TGTGCCAGTAGTAGCCGGGTAGCAACTAATGAAAAACTGTTTTTT.

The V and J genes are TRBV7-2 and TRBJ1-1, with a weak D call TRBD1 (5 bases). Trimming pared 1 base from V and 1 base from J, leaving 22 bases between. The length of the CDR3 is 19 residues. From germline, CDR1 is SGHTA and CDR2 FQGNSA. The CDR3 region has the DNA TGTGCCAGCAGCTTAGGGCTTAGAGGGTTTCGTGGGGCGAACACTGAAGCTTTCTTT. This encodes CASSLGLRGFRGANTEAFF. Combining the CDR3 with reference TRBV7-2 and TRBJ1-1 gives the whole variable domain GAGVSQSPSNKVTEKGKDVELRCDPISGHTALYWYRQSLGQGLEFLIYFQGNSAPDKSGLPSDRFSAERTGGSVSTLTIQRTQQEDSAVYLCASSLGLRGFRGANTEAFFGQGTRLTVV.

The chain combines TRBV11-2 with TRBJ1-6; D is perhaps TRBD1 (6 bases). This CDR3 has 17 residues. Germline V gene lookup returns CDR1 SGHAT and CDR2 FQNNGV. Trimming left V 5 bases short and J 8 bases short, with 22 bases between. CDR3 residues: CASSPFGVQGTDSPLHF. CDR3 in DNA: TGTGCCAGCAGCCCATTCGGGGTTCAGGGGACGGATTCACCCCTCCACTTT.

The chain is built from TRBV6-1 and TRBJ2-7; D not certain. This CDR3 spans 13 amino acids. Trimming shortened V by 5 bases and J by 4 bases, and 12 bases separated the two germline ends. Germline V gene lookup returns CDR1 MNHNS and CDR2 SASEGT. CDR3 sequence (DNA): TGTGCCAGCAGTCAACCCCCGACTTACGAGCAGTACTTC. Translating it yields CASSQPPTYEQYF.

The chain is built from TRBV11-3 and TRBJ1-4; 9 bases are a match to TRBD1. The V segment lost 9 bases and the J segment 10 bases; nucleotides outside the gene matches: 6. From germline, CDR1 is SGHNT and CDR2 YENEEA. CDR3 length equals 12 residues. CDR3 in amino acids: CARRDRVGKLFF. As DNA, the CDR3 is TGTGCCAGGCGGGACAGGGTTGGAAAACTGTTTTTT.

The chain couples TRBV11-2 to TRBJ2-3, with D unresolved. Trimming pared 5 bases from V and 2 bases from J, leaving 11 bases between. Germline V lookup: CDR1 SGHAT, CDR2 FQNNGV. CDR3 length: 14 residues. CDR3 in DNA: TGTGCCAGCAGCAACTTTCTTACCACAGATACGCAGTATTTT. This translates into CASSNFLTTDTQYF. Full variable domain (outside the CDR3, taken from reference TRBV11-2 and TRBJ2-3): EAGVAQSPRYKIIEKRQSVAFWCNPISGHATLYWYQQILGQGPKLLIQFQNNGVVDDSQLPKDRFSAERLKGVDSTLKIQPAKLEDSAVYLCASSNFLTTDTQYFGPGTRLTVL.

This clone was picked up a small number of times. The CDR3 sequence: CASSHRAGREKLFF. CDR3 nucleotide sequence: TGTGCCAGCAGCCACAGGGCTGGTCGGGAAAAACTGTTTTTT. This chain joins TRBV7-2 and TRBJ1-4; weak D call: TRBD1 (6 bases). Trimming shortened V by 5 bases and J by 8 bases, and 15 bases separated the two germline ends. CDR3 length: 14 amino acids. Germline V lookup: CDR1 SGHTA, CDR2 FQGNSA.

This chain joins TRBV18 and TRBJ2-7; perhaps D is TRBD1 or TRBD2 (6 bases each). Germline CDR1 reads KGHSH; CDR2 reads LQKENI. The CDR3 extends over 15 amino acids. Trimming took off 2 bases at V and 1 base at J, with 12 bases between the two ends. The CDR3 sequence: CASSPYGGQSYEQYF. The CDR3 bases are TGTGCCAGCTCACCATACGGGGGCCAGTCCTACGAGCAGTACTTC.

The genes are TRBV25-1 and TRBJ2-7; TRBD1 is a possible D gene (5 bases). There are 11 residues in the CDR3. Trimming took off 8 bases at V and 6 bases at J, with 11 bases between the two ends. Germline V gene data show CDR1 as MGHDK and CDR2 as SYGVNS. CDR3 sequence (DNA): TGTGCCAGCTCCCAGGGCGGCGAGCAGTACTTC. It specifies CASSQGGEQYF.

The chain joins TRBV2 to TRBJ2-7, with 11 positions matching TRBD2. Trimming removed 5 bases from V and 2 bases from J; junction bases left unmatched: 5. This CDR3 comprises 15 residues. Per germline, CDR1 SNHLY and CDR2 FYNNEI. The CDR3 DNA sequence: TGTGCCAGCAGTCCGGGACTAGCGGAGACCTACGAGCAGTACTTC. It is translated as CASSPGLAETYEQYF.

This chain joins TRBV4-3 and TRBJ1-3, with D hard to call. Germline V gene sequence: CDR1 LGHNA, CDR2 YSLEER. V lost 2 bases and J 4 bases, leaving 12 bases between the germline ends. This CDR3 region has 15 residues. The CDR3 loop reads CASSQIWVGGNTIYF. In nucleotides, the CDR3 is TGCGCCAGCAGCCAAATATGGGTCGGAGGAAACACCATATATTTT.

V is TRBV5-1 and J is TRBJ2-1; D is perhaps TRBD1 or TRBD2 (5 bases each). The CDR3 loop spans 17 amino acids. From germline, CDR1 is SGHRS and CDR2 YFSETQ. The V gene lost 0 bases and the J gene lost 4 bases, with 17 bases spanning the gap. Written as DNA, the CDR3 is TGCGCCAGCAGCTTGGGTATCGTAGCGTCAGGGTACAATGAGCAGTTCTTC. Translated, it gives CASSLGIVASGYNEQFF.

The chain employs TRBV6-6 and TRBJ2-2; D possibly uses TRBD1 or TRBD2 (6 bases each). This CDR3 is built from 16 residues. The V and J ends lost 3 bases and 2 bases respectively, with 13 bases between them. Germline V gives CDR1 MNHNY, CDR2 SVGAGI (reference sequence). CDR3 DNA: TGTGCCAGCAGTTATGGGGGCGGACTAAACACCGGGGAGCTGTTTTTT. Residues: CASSYGGGLNTGELFF.

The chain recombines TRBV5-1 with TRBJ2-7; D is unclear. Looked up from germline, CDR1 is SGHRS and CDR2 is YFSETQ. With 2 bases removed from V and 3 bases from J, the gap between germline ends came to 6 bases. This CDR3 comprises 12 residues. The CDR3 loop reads CASSFEDYEQYF. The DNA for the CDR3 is TGCGCCAGCAGCTTCGAGGACTACGAGCAGTACTTC. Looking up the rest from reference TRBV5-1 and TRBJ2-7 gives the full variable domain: KAGVTQTPRYLIKTRGQQVTLSCSPISGHRSVSWYQQTPGQGLQFLFEYFSETQRNKGNFPGRFSGRQFSNSRSEMNVSTLELGDSALYLCASSFEDYEQYFGPGTRLTVT.

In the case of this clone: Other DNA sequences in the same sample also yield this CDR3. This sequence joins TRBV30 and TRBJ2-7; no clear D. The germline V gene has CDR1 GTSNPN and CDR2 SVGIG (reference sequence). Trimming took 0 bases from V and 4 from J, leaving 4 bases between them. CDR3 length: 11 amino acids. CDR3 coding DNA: TGTGCCTGGAGTGTTCTTTACGAGCAGTACTTC. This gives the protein CAWSVLYEQYF.

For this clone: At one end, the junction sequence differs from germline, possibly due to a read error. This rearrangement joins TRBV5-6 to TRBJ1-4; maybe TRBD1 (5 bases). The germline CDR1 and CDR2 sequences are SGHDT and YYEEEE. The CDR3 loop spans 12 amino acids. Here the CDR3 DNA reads TGTGCCAGCCGTCAGGGTAATCAAAAACTGTTTTTT. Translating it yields CASRQGNQKLFF.

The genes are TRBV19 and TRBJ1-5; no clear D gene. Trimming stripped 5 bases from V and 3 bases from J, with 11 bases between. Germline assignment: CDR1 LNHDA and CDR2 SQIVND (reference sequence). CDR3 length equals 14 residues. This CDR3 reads CASSPLGINQPQHF. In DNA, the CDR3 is TGTGCCAGTAGTCCCCTGGGCATCAATCAGCCCCAGCATTTT. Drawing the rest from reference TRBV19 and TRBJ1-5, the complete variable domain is DGGITQSPKYLFRKEGQNVTLSCEQNLNHDAMYWYRQDPGQGLRLIYYSQIVNDFQKGDIAEGYSVSREKKESFPLTVTSAQKNPTAFYLCASSPLGINQPQHFGDGTRLSIL.

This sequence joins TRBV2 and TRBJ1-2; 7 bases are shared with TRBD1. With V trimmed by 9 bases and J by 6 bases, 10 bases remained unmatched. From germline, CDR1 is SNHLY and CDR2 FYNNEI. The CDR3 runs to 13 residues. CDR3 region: CARTQGRLDGYTF. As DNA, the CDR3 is TGTGCCAGAACACAGGGGAGGTTGGATGGCTACACCTTC.

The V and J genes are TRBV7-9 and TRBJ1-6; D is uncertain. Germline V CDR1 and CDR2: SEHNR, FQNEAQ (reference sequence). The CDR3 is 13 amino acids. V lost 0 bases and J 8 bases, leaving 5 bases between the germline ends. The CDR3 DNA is TGTGCCAGCAGCTTAGCTGGAGATTCACCCCTCCACTTT. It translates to CASSLAGDSPLHF. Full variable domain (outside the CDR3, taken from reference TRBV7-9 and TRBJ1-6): DTGVSQNPRHKITKRGQNVTFRCDPISEHNRLYWYRQTLGQGPEFLTYFQNEAQLEKSRLLSDRFSAERPKGSFSTLEIQRTEQGDSAMYLCASSLAGDSPLHFGNGTRLTVT.

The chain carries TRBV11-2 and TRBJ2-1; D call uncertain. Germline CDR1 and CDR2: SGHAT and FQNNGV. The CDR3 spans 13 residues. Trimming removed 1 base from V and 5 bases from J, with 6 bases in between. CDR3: CASSLGLNNEQFF. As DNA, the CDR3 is TGTGCCAGCAGCTTAGGGCTTAACAATGAGCAGTTCTTC.

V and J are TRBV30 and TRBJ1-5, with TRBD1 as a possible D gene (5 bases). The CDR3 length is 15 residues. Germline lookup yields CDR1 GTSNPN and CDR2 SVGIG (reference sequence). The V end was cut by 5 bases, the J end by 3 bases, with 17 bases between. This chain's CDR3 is CAWAALPGFNQPQHF. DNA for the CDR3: TGTGCCTGGGCCGCGCTGCCAGGGTTCAATCAGCCCCAGCATTTT.

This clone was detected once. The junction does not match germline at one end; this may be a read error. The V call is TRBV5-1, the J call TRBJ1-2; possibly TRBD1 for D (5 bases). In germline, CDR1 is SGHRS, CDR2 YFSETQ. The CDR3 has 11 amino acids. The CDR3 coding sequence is TGCGCCAGCAGCTTGGGGGACTCCACTAGCTTC. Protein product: CASSLGDSTSF. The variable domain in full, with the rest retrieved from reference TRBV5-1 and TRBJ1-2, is KAGVTQTPRYLIKTRGQQVTLSCSPISGHRSVSWYQQTPGQGLQFLFEYFSETQRNKGNFPGRFSGRQFSNSRSEMNVSTLELGDSALYLCASSLGDSTSFGSGTRLTVV.

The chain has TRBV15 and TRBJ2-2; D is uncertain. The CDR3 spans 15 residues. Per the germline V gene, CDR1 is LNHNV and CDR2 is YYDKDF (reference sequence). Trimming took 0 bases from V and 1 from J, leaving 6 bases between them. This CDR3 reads CATSRDAGNTGELFF. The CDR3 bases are TGTGCCACCAGCAGAGATGCAGGGAACACCGGGGAGCTGTTTTTT.

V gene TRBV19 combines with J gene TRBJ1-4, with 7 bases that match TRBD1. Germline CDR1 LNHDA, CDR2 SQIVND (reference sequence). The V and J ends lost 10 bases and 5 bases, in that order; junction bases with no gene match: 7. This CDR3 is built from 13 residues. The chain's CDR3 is CATRGTANEKLFF. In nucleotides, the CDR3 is TGTGCCACCAGAGGGACAGCAAATGAAAAACTGTTTTTT. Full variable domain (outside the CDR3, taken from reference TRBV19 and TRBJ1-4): DGGITQSPKYLFRKEGQNVTLSCEQNLNHDAMYWYRQDPGQGLRLIYYSQIVNDFQKGDIAEGYSVSREKKESFPLTVTSAQKNPTAFYLCATRGTANEKLFFGSGTQLSVL.

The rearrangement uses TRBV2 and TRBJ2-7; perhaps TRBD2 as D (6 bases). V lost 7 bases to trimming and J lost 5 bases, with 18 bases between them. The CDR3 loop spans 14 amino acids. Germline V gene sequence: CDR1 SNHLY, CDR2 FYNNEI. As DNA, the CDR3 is TGTGCCAGCATCAAGGAACGGGGGAGTAACGAGCAGTACTTC. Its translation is CASIKERGSNEQYF. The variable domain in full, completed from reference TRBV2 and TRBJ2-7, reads EPEVTQTPSHQVTQMGQEVILRCVPISNHLYFYWYRQILGQKVEFLVSFYNNEISEKSEIFDDQFSVERPDGSNFTLKIRSTKLEDSAMYFCASIKERGSNEQYFGPGTRLTVT.

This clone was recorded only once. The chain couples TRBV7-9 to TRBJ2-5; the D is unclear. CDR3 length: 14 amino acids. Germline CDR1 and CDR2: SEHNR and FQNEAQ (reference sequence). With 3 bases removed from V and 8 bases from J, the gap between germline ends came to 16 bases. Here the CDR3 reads CASSFGPGQGTQYF. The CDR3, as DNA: TGTGCCAGCAGCTTTGGACCTGGCCAAGGTACCCAGTACTTC.

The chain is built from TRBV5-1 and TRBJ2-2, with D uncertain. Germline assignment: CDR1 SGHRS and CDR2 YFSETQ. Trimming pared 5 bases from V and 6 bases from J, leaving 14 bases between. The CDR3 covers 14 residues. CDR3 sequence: CASRGPWEAGELFF. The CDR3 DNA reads TGCGCCAGCAGGGGCCCCTGGGAAGCCGGGGAGCTGTTTTTT.